This T cell receptor beta chain was retrieved from a study of T cell clonotyping in hematopoietic cell transplantation. This CDR3 has 14 residues. The V end lost 1 base, the J end lost 3 bases, and 11 bases lay between the germline ends. The germline V gene encodes CDR1 SGHDT and CDR2 YYEEEE. The protocol was immunoSEQ multiplex PCR, while the TCRdb copy is restricted to in-frame clones and leaves out a portion. The sample contains around 80,000 clones, 95% to 97% of which appear only once. The time point: recipient sample about 28 days before transplant, after cytoreduction. This clonotype originated in a woman aged 45-59 years with acute myeloid leukemia. Some clones in this sample may be carry-over from other donors' samples. The sequenced sample was peripheral blood mononuclear cells, obtained before stem cell transplant. The rearrangement uses TRBV5-6 and TRBJ2-7; a weak D match, TRBD2 (5 bases). The chain's CDR3 is CASSLSLGSYEQYF. The CDR3 DNA follows: TGTGCCAGCAGCTTGTCGTTAGGGAGCTACGAGCAGTACTTC.